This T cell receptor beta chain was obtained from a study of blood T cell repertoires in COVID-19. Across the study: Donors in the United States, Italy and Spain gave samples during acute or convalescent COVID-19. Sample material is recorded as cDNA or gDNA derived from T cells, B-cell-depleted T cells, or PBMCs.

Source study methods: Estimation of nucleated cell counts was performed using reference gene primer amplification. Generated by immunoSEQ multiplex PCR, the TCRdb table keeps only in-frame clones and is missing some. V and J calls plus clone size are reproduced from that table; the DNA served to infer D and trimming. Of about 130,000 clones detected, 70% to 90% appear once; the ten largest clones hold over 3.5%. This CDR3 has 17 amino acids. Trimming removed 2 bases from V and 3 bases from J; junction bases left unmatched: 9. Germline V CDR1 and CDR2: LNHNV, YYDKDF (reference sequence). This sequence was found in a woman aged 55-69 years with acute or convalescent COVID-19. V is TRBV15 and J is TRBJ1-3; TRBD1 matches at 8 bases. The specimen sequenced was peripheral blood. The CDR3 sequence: CATSRSPRTGFGNTIYF. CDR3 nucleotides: TGTGCCACCAGCAGATCTCCCCGGACAGGGTTTGGAAACACCATATATTTT.